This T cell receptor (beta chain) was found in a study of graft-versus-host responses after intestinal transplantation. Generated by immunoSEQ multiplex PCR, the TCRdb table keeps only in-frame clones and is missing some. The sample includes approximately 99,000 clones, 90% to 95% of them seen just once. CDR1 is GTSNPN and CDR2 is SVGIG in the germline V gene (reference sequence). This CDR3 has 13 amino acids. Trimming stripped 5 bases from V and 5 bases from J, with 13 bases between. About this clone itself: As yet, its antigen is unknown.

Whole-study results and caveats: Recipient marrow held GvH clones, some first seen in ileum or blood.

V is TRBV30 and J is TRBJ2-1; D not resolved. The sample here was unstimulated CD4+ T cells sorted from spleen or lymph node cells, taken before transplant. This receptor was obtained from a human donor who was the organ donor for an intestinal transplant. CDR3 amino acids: CAWLPRSNNEQFF. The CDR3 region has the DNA TGTGCCTGGTTGCCCCGGAGCAACAATGAGCAGTTCTTC.